Presented here are 2 T cell receptor beta chains from one specimen sequenced in a study of neurological immune-mediated disorders. Time point noted: longitudinal time-point 3. TCRdb used MiXCR to reprocess the 5' RACE reads, holding one entry per CDR3 protein. The data show 53,000 or so distinct CDR3 sequences, roughly 8% seen once. The material sequenced was PBMCs. The receptor source for this set is a woman in her thirties or forties in good health.

V usage is TRBV6-1 and J usage is TRBJ1-5; D is unresolved. Germline-derived CDR1 and CDR2 are MNHNS and SASEGT. V dropped 7 bases and J dropped 4 bases, with 14 bases sitting between them. CDR3 size: 14 residues. CDR3 sequence reads: CASTWTGSNQPQHF. As DNA, the CDR3 is TGTGCCAGCACCTGGACTGGAAGTAATCAGCCCCAGCATTTT.

This chain joins TRBV4-1 and TRBJ1-3; 7 nucleotides agree with TRBD1. This CDR3 contains 15 residues. In germline, CDR1 is MGHRA, CDR2 YSYEKL. The trim removed 3 bases at V and 4 bases at J, leaving 6 bases unmatched. The CDR3 protein is CASSHPDRVGNTIYF. For the CDR3, the DNA is TGCGCCAGCAGCCATCCTGACAGGGTCGGAAACACCATATATTTT.